Sequencing of this TCR beta chain was carried out in a study of blood T cell repertoires in COVID-19. Trimming stripped 0 bases from V and 3 bases from J, with 12 bases between. The germline CDR1 and CDR2 sequences are MNHEY and SVGAGI. The CDR3 runs 15 residues. The assay was immunoSEQ multiplex PCR, and TCRdb's table has in-frame clones only and misses some. The sample carries some 300,000 clones, over 80% recorded once. This TCR derives from a woman aged 45-59 years with COVID-19, enrolled during active disease. The J gene is TRBJ2-7, the V gene TRBV6-5, with D maybe TRBD2 (5 bases). What was sequenced was peripheral blood. The CDR3 protein is CASSYSVSGLYEQYF. CDR3 sequence (DNA): TGTGCCAGCAGTTACTCGGTAAGCGGCCTCTACGAGCAGTACTTC.